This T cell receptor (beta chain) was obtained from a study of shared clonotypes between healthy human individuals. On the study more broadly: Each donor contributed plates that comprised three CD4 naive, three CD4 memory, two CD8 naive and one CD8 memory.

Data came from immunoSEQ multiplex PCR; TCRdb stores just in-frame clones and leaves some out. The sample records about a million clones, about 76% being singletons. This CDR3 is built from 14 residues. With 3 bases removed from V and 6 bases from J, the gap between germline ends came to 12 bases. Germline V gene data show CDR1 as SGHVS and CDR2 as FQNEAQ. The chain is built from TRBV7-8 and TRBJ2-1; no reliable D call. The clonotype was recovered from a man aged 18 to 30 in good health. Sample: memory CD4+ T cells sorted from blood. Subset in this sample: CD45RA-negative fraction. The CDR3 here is CASSFLVIANEQFF. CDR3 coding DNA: TGTGCCAGCAGCTTCCTTGTAATAGCCAATGAGCAGTTCTTC.